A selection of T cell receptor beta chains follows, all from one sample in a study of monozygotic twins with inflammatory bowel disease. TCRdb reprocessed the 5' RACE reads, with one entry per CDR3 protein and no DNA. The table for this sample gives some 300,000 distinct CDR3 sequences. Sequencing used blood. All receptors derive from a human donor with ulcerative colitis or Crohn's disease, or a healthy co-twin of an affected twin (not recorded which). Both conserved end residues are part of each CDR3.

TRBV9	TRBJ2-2	CASTRARDTGELFF
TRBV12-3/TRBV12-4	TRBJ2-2	CASSFPGAAGELFF
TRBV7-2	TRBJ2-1	CASSTRLVGNEQFF
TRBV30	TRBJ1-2	CAWSDPSSHYGYTF
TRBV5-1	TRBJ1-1	CASSFSMNTEAFF
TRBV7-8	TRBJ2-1	CASSARTSATYNEQFF
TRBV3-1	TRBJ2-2	CASSPMTLNTGELFF
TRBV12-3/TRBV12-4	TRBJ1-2	CASSPRDSSNYGYTF
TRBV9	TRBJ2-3	CASTGTSGGSGTDTQYF
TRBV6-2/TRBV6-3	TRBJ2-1	CATHLAGKGNEQFF
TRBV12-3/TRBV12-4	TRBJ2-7	CASRTTSGGYEQYF
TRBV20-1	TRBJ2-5	CSARIVQTQYF
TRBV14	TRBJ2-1	CASSRAKGAGYNEQFF
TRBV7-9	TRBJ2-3	CASSFLFSTDTQYF
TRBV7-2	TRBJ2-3	CASSLVGLQTDTQYF
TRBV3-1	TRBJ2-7	CASSRAGGEAYEQYF
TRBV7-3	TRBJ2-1	CASSSEDRSYNEQFF
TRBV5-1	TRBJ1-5	CASSLGKNQPQHF
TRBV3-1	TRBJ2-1	CASSQEGAGYNEQFF
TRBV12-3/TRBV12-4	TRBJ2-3	CASSFGPSQTPDTQYF
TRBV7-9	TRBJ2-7	CASSFGLTSPYEQYF
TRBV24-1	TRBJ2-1	CATSDLAGVNEQFF
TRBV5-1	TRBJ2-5	CASSLTDSRGKTQYF
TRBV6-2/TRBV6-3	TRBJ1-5	CATHYRGQGYSNQPQHF
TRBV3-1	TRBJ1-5	CASSPTGTINNQPQHF
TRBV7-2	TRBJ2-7	CASSFPLAGASYEQYF
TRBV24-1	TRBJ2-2	CATSERGGITGELFF
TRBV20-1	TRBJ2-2	CSAPARVNTGELFF
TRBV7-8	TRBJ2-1	CASSRMGGVPRDEQFF
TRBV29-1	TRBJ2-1	CSVKTSGNYNEQFF
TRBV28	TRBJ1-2	CASSFLTYGYTF
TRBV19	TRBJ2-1	CASTLMGQSSYNEQFF
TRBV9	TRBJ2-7	CASSVAASETYEQYF
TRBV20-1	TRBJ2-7	CSARDPLAGPGEQYF
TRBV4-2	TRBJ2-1	CASSQESGKYNEQFF
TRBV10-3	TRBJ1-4	CAISESDRYNEKLFF
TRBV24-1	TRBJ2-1	CATSDPTGSLHNEQFF
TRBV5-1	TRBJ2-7	CASSYPGANYEQYF
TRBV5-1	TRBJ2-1	CASSLERRGGNEQFF
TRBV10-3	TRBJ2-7	CAIGDISYEQYF
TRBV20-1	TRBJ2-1	CSARDSLTGGFNEQFF
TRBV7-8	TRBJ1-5	CASSLPLQPQHF
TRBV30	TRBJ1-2	CAWRWSGMGHSYTF
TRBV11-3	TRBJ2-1	CASSFGTPNNEQFF
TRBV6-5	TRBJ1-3	CASSYSGPRSGNTIYF
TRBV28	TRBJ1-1	CASTITRGAAPKTEAFF
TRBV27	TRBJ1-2	CASRYSSRGTSSGYTF
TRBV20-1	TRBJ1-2	CSVEVLPGQGLTGYTF
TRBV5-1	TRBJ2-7	CAGSLEGGAYEQYF
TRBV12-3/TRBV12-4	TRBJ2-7	CASSLAGGSTYEQYF
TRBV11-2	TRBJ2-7	CASSLDVKDEQYF
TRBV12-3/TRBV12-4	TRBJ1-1	CASSFSYTEAFF
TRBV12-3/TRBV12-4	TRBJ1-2	CATSGTGTATYGYTF